These 11 T cell receptor beta chains originate from one sample sequenced in a study of blood T cell repertoires in COVID-19 (TCRdb year 2020). To prepare the library, the immunoSEQ multiplex PCR assay was applied. TCRdb holds this immuneACCESS table with in-frame rearrangements only. Some clones are missing; in checked studies, unresolved V genes explain under half, and the rest has no known cause. This sample is represented by about 250,000 clones; 86% of them were singletons. The ten most abundant clones make up 5.5% to 6.5% of the sample. The sample was peripheral blood. Every receptor here comes from a woman of 80 years or more with COVID-19, enrolled during active disease.

The chain uses TRBV6-5 and TRBJ1-1; D remains unclear. The CDR3 contains 13 residues. The V end was cut by 8 bases, the J end by 0 bases, with 10 bases between. Germline CDR1 is MNHEY and CDR2 is SVGAGI. DNA for the CDR3: TGTGCCAGCGGATCGGGAATGAACACTGAAGCTTTCTTT. Translation gives CASGSGMNTEAFF.

The V call is TRBV7-2, the J call TRBJ2-3; 8 bases map to TRBD2. CDR3 length equals 16 residues. The germline V gene encodes CDR1 SGHTA and CDR2 FQGNSA. V was clipped by 4 bases and J by 8 bases; unmatched bases: 14. CDR3 sequence (DNA): TGTGCCAGCAGCTCCGTAGCGGGGTCCGGGGGTGGTACGCAGTATTTT. Translating gives CASSSVAGSGGGTQYF. Complete variable domain (other parts from reference TRBV7-2 and TRBJ2-3): GAGVSQSPSNKVTEKGKDVELRCDPISGHTALYWYRQSLGQGLEFLIYFQGNSAPDKSGLPSDRFSAERTGGSVSTLTIQRTQQEDSAVYLCASSSVAGSGGGTQYFGPGTRLTVL.

V gene TRBV6-5 combines with J gene TRBJ1-6, with a possible D match to TRBD1 (5 bases). Germline CDR1 is MNHEY and CDR2 is SVGAGI. The CDR3 length is 14 residues. The V gene lost 6 bases and the J gene lost 7 bases, with 13 bases spanning the gap. This CDR3 is CASRGGTANSPLHF. Here the CDR3 DNA reads TGTGCCAGCAGGGGGGGAACGGCAAATTCACCCCTCCACTTT.

CDR3 protein: CAISEGHRTDTQYF. CDR3 in DNA: TGTGCCATCAGTGAAGGACATCGCACAGATACGCAGTATTTT. The chain employs TRBV10-3 and TRBJ2-3, with D possibly being TRBD1 (5 bases). Trimming pared 3 bases from V and 1 base from J, leaving 8 bases between. This CDR3 comprises 14 residues. Germline V gene lookup returns CDR1 ENHRY and CDR2 SYGVKD.

For this clone: One end of the junction is discordant with germline, which a read error may explain. The chain employs TRBV2 and TRBJ1-2, with TRBD1 matching 7 bases. Germline V gene sequence: CDR1 SNHLY, CDR2 FYNNEI. CDR3 length equals 10 residues. CDR3: CASRGQAHAF. Here the CDR3 DNA reads TGTGCCAGCAGAGGACAGGCCCACGCCTTC.

The chain uses TRBV18 and TRBJ1-3; 8 bases match TRBD1. The V and J ends lost 5 bases and 0 bases, in that order; junction bases with no gene match: 6. The CDR3 is 16 amino acids. CDR1 and CDR2 from the germline V gene are KGHSH and LQKENI. Here the CDR3 reads CASSALGTGSGNTIYF. The CDR3 nucleotides are TGTGCCAGCTCAGCCCTAGGGACAGGCTCTGGAAACACCATATATTTT.

The CDR3: CASSSIGTGLSGNTIYF. The CDR3 coding sequence is TGTGCCAGCAGCTCTATAGGGACAGGGCTCTCTGGAAACACCATATATTTT. The chain is built from TRBV5-6 and TRBJ1-3, with 9 nucleotides matching TRBD1. The CDR3 runs 17 residues. Germline CDR1 reads SGHDT; CDR2 reads YYEEEE. The ends lost 3 bases at V and 0 bases at J; junction bases unmatched: 7.

CDR3 protein: CASSQLREEDEKLFF. In nucleotides, the CDR3 is TGTGCCAGCAGCCAACTAAGGGAGGAGGATGAAAAACTGTTTTTT. The genes are TRBV3-1 (or the pseudogene TRBV3-2) and TRBJ1-4; D unresolved. This CDR3 comprises 15 residues. V was pared by 2 bases and J by 6 bases, with 13 bases between. The V gene's germline CDR1 is LGHDT and CDR2 YNNKEL (reference sequence).

Written as DNA, the CDR3 is TGTGCCAGCTCACAGAGCGGTGACGGTAACTACGAGCAGTACTTC. Translating gives CASSQSGDGNYEQYF. The gene calls are TRBV18 and TRBJ2-7, with D perhaps TRBD2 (5 bases). V was clipped by 4 bases and J by 3 bases, with 16 bases between them. Germline values: CDR1 KGHSH, CDR2 LQKENI. CDR3 length: 15 amino acids.

J is TRBJ1-5 and V is TRBV15; TRBD1 matches at 7 bases. V was pared by 6 bases and J by 0 bases, with 5 bases of the junction left unmatched. CDR3 length: 15 amino acids. CDR1 is LNHNV, CDR2 YYDKDF, per germline (reference sequence). The CDR3 DNA is TGTGCCACCAGGATAGACAGGGATAGCAATCAGCCCCAGCATTTT. It codes for CATRIDRDSNQPQHF.

The chain has TRBV30 and TRBJ2-3, with D possibly being TRBD2 (5 bases). The V gene lost 5 bases and the J gene lost 4 bases, with 19 bases spanning the gap. The CDR3 consists of 15 residues. Per the germline V gene, CDR1 is GTSNPN and CDR2 is SVGIG (reference sequence). CDR3 sequence reads: CAWGVTSGSPDTQYF. CDR3 nucleotide sequence: TGTGCCTGGGGAGTCACTAGTGGTTCGCCAGATACGCAGTATTTT.